The entry below gives a single TCR beta chain sequence along with its context. The protocol was immunoSEQ multiplex PCR, while the TCRdb copy is restricted to in-frame clones and leaves out a portion. The sample contains around 75,000 clones, roughly 91% of which appear only once. These data originate in a study of blood T cell repertoires in COVID-19. Overall study: From T cells, B-cell-depleted T cells, or PBMCs came the material, which was cDNA or gDNA.

V dropped 3 bases and J dropped 0; count of bases not matched to a gene: 2. The germline V gene has CDR1 KGHSH and CDR2 LQKENI. This CDR3 has 14 amino acids. The source material was peripheral blood. This sequence joins TRBV18 and TRBJ2-7; 7 bases line up with TRBD1. The TCR comes from a human donor in a cohort sampled during active COVID-19. The CDR3 loop reads CASSPGQDSYEQYF. DNA for the CDR3: TGTGCCAGCTCACCTGGACAGGACTCCTACGAGCAGTACTTC.